Listed below are T cell receptor beta chains from one sample, sequenced in a study of shared clonotypes between healthy human individuals. Assay: immunoSEQ multiplex PCR; the TCRdb copy retains only in-frame clones and omits some. Of roughly 2.6 million clones detected, roughly nine tenths appear once; the ten largest clones hold around 0.15%. The sequencing input was naive CD4+ T cells sorted from blood. These receptors all stem from a man between 18 and 29 years old in good health. The CDR3 runs from the conserved cysteine through the conserved F or W. A D gene is named only where the DNA matches it firmly. Clone size is stated in some rows and not others, as once, few, many or a class when expanded.

- | TRBJ2-7 | 14 | TRBV5-1 | - | TGCGCCAGCAGCAGGGACGGGGGAGTCTACGAGCAGTACTTC | CASSRDGGVYEQYF
- | TRBJ1-2 | 12 | TRBV6-1 | TRBD1 | TGTGCCAGCAGTGAAACAGGGGAGGGCTACACCTTC | CASSETGEGYTF
- | TRBJ1-1 | 14 | TRBV4-1 | - | TGCGCCAGCAGCCAAGATACGGGGAACACTGAAGCTTTCTTT | CASSQDTGNTEAFF
- | TRBJ1-6 | 15 | TRBV2 | TRBD1 | TGTGCCAGCAGTGAACAGGGGGCCTGGAATTCACCCCTCCACTTT | CASSEQGAWNSPLHF
- | TRBJ2-5 | 14 | TRBV5-1 | TRBD1 | TGCGCCAGCAGCTTGGGGGACAGGGAAGAGACCCAGTACTTC | CASSLGDREETQYF
- | TRBJ2-3 | 14 | TRBV11-3 | - | TGTGCCAGCAGCCCAGGGGGGACCACAGATACGCAGTATTTT | CASSPGGTTDTQYF
- | TRBJ2-1 | 15 | TRBV7-2 | - | TGTGCCAGCAGCTCCTATACACGTAAGGGCAATGAGCAGTTCTTC | CASSSYTRKGNEQFF
once | TRBJ1-1 | 14 | TRBV6-5 | TRBD1 | TGTGCCAGCAGTCGACAGGGGGAGGTCACTGAAGCTTTCTTT | CASSRQGEVTEAFF
once | TRBJ1-1 | 14 | TRBV10-2 | - | TGCGCCAGCAGTGAGAGGGACATGAACACTGAAGCTTTCTTT | CASSERDMNTEAFF
- | TRBJ2-7 | 15 | TRBV27 | TRBD1 | TGTGCCAGCAGTCACGCTCCGGGACAGGGTTACGAGCAGTACTTC | CASSHAPGQGYEQYF
once | TRBJ2-4 | 14 | TRBV18 | - | TGTGCCAGCTCGCCGACCGGGAACGGAAACATTCAGTACTTC | CASSPTGNGNIQYF
- | TRBJ1-6 | 17 | TRBV5-4 | TRBD1 | TGTGCCAGCAGCTTGGCCAGGGACAGGGGGCACAATTCACCCCTCCACTTT | CASSLARDRGHNSPLHF
- | TRBJ2-3 | 12 | TRBV5-8 | TRBD1 | TGTGCCAGCAGCTCGACAGGGTGGACGCAGTATTTT | CASSSTGWTQYF
few | TRBJ1-2 | 15 | TRBV7-2 | - | TGTGCCAGCAGCTTAGAGAAGACAGCGATCTATGGCTACACCTTC | CASSLEKTAIYGYTF
few | TRBJ1-2 | 13 | TRBV2 | - | TGTGCCAGCAGAGCGACAGGTTCAGATGGCTACACCTTC | CASRATGSDGYTF
- | TRBJ2-1 | 15 | TRBV27 | TRBD2 | TGTGCCAGCAGTTCTTCAGGACTAGCCGGCAATGAGCAGTTCTTC | CASSSSGLAGNEQFF
- | TRBJ2-5 | 16 | TRBV19 | - | TGTGCCAGTAGTATCTCGGAGGGGGGGGTACAAGAGACCCAGTACTTC | CASSISEGGVQETQYF
- | TRBJ2-3 | 18 | TRBV6-1 | - | TGTGCCAGCAGTGGGAACACCTACAGGGTAGCTAGCACAGATACGCAGTATTTT | CASSGNTYRVASTDTQYF
- | TRBJ2-3 | 12 | TRBV6-5 | - | TGTGCCAGCAGTTACGGGCCGGATACGCAGTATTTT | CASSYGPDTQYF
- | TRBJ2-5 | 17 | TRBV18 | TRBD2 | TGTGCCAGCTCTCCCCCGGGACTAGCGGGACGCCAAGAGACCCAGTACTTC | CASSPPGLAGRQETQYF
- | TRBJ1-4 | 14 | TRBV30 | - | TGTGCCTGGAGTCAGGGAAGGGCTAATGAAAAACTGTTTTTT | CAWSQGRANEKLFF
once | TRBJ1-2 | 15 | TRBV18 | - | TGTGCCAGCTCACCATCCAATCCGGACGGCTATGGCTACACCTTC | CASSPSNPDGYGYTF
- | TRBJ2-1 | 15 | TRBV4-1 | TRBD2 | TGCGCCAGCAGAAAACCGGGACTAGCGTCCAATGAGCAGTTCTTC | CASRKPGLASNEQFF
- | TRBJ1-5 | 13 | TRBV6-1 | TRBD1 | TGTGCCAGCAGTCAGGGGGCTAATCAGCCCCAGCATTTT | CASSQGANQPQHF
- | TRBJ1-1 | 15 | TRBV7-9 | - | TGTGCCAGCAGCTTCTTCGGGACCCAGAACACTGAAGCTTTCTTT | CASSFFGTQNTEAFF
- | TRBJ2-7 | 16 | TRBV1 | - | TGCACCAGCAGCCAAGGGGGGCTAGCGGGAGGGTTTGAGCAGTACTTC | CTSSQGGLAGGFEQYF
- | TRBJ1-1 | 14 | TRBV27 | - | TGTGCCAGCAGGACCGGGCCGGGGAACACTGAAGCTTTCTTT | CASRTGPGNTEAFF
- | TRBJ2-3 | 15 | TRBV15 | TRBD1 | TGTGCCACCAGCAGAGATGGACAGGGGACAGATACGCAGTATTTT | CATSRDGQGTDTQYF